Each of the 3 T cell receptor beta chains below was sequenced from the same sample in a study of T cells in Graves' hyperthyroidism and ophthalmopathy. Amplified TCR beta CDR3 regions derived from RNA transcripts. The HTBI primer set served for first-round RT-PCR of the TCR CDR3. One entry per CDR3 protein, called by TCRdb with MiXCR from the multiplex PCR reads. The sample shows hundreds of thousands of distinct CDR3 sequences, 14% of them seen only once. The sequencing sample was made of blood. Receptors were obtained from a woman between 18 and 29 years old with Graves' hyperthyroidism.

This clonotype was counted between two and nine times. The chain couples TRBV4-1 to TRBJ2-5; perhaps TRBD1 as D (5 bases). CDR1 MGHRA and CDR2 YSYEKL come from the germline V gene. The V gene lost 0 bases and the J gene lost 0 bases, with 8 bases spanning the gap. The CDR3 totals 15 residues. The CDR3 DNA reads TGCGCCAGCAGCCAAGATACAGGAGACCAAGAGACCCAGTACTTC. Its translation is CASSQDTGDQETQYF.

The chain couples TRBV28 to TRBJ2-1; TRBD2 aligns across 9 bases. Per the germline V gene, CDR1 is MDHEN and CDR2 is SYDVKM. V shed 3 bases and J 4 bases; nucleotides not matched to a gene: 4. This CDR3 is 15 amino acids long. CDR3 nucleotide sequence: TGTGCCAGCAGTTTGGCTAGCGGGATGTACAATGAGCAGTTCTTC. Protein sequence: CASSLASGMYNEQFF.

This clonotype was observed a few times. The chain joins TRBV29-1 to TRBJ2-3; 7 nucleotides align to TRBD1. Looked up from germline, CDR1 is SQVTM and CDR2 is ANQGSEA. The junction had 4 bases not matched to a gene; V was cut back by 7 bases and J by 6 bases. This CDR3 comprises 11 residues. CDR3 DNA: TGCAGCGGTCTACAGGGGGATACGCAGTATTTT. Translated, it gives CSGLQGDTQYF.